This T cell receptor beta chain was documented in a study of molecular identifiers for immune sequencing clone quantification (dated by TCRdb to the late 2010s). Concerning the study at large: For a replicate experiment, RNA from about 21,000 or 97,000 naive CD8 T cells was divided into five aliquots, of which four were sequenced. The study was a methods study using CD8 T cells to benchmark molecular-identifier clustering-based TCR repertoire sequencing (MIDCIRS) and TCR RNA copy counting. Study-level results and caveats: The sizes of highly expanded clones could end up underestimated when identical TCR molecules share a barcode. In CMV-specific effector cells, clones with more than 20 RNA copies accounted for over 97% of molecules, whereas in naive cells such clones accounted for under 1%. Modeling gave 3 to 3.5 recovered TCR RNA copies per cell versus 7.5 to 10 by digital PCR, implying roughly 29% capture efficiency. Even against a background of about 960,000 naive CD8 T cells, spiked-in Jurkat TCR RNA amounting to a single cell's worth was reported to be detectable. When barcode sub-clustering was omitted, TCR diversity was inflated by chimeric consensus sequences, with chimeras reaching as high as 47%. The naive libraries included spiked-in Jurkat TCR RNA (roughly ten copies' worth), and this Jurkat TCR RNA is not part of the donor repertoire.

Libraries of naive CD8 T cells were built from around 18,000 to 910,000 sorted cells, with 10%, 30% or 50% of the purified RNA used. Naive CD8 T cells, defined as CD8+CD4-CCR7+CD45RA+, were FACS-sorted into RLT Plus buffer on a BD FACSAria II. Nine to eleven TCR copies' worth of Jurkat RNA were spiked into roughly 19,000-1,000,000 naive CD8 T cell samples to test detection sensitivity. CD8 T cells were enriched using RosetteSep CD8+ T Cell Enrichment Cocktail and Ficoll-Paque, and the enriched cells then underwent ACK red cell lysis. Comments on this clonotype: Its specific antigen is unknown. Base qualities were left out, and no much larger clone turns up one base away.

The germline V gene sets CDR1 to LGHNT and CDR2 to FRNRAP. V drops 3 bases and J drops 4 bases, leaving 9 bases in between. The CDR3 has 13 amino acids, counting the end cysteine and phenylalanine. Just CDR3 DNA is preserved here, 39 bases in frame from base 1. Libraries were prepared through PCR. Instrument on record: NextSeq 500. Bulk TCR libraries were prepared as previously described, using TCR primers listed in Table S5. Total RNA was purified with the Qiagen AllPrep DNA/RNA kit. Before any analysis, reads coming from multiple sequencing runs of the same library were combined into one pool. Per the authors' processing: Reads were retained only if an exact TCR constant sequence was present, and the retained reads were trimmed to 150 nt and grouped according to their 12-nt molecular barcodes. Reads within each barcode group were sub-clustered using a 15% Levenshtein threshold, and quality-weighted consensus sequences were constructed for each RNA molecule. Non-functional sequences were excluded, and lower-count sequences lying one edit away from another sequence were also excluded. On the basis of fitting two negative binomial distributions, barcode sub-clusters with fewer than 20% of the maximum read count were discarded. The raw public data were reprocessed by TCRdb itself: fastp quality trimming at Q25, MiXCR clonotype calling, in-frame beta chains only. Every distinct CDR3 protein forms one entry, paired with its most common genes and DNA. None of the V and J calls come from the authors' own analysis; TCRdb made them. The sample yields some 680,000 distinct CDR3 sequences; roughly 25% were counted once. The leading ten clones occupy around 0.78% of the sample.

Sequenced: naive CD8+ T cells from blood, with Jurkat cell RNA spiked in. According to the study, the label for this sample's cell subset or site signals: FACS-sorted CD8+CD4-CCR7+CD45RA+ naive T cells. The rearranged chain carries TRBV12-5 and TRBJ1-1; TRBD1 is a weak D gene call, 5 bases matching. This TCR was recovered from a human donor in good health. Some libraries in this study had Jurkat cell RNA spiked in. The CDR3 has the sequence CASGFGRGTEAFF. The bases are TGTGCTAGTGGTTTTGGAAGGGGCACTGAAGCTTTCTTT.